A single sample gave rise to the 20 T cell receptor beta chains below, sequenced in a study of blood T cell repertoires in COVID-19. TCRdb keeps only in-frame clones here, not all; method: immunoSEQ multiplex PCR. The sample consists of 180,000 or so clones, about 89% of them appearing once. Input material: peripheral blood. The receptor source for this set is a man aged 40-55 years with active or convalescent COVID-19.

V is TRBV5-1 and J is TRBJ2-2; D remains unclear. In germline, CDR1 is SGHRS, CDR2 YFSETQ. Between the trimmed V and J ends, which lost 0 bases and 3 bases, there was a span of 6 bases. This CDR3 comprises 14 residues. The CDR3 reads CASSLAPDTGELFF. CDR3 sequence (DNA): TGCGCCAGCAGCTTGGCCCCTGACACCGGGGAGCTGTTTTTT.

The rearrangement links TRBV6-5 to TRBJ1-3, with D perhaps matching TRBD1 (5 bases). The CDR3 consists of 15 residues. Trimming took off 6 bases at V and 0 bases at J, with 12 bases between the two ends. The germline V gene encodes CDR1 MNHEY and CDR2 SVGAGI. Written as DNA, the CDR3 is TGTGCCAGCAGCCCCCGGGGGAGCTCTGGAAACACCATATATTTT. Translated: CASSPRGSSGNTIYF.

CDR3 DNA: TGTGCCAGCAGCCAACGACAGGCGGTAGATACGCAGTATTTT. Amino acids: CASSQRQAVDTQYF. V usage is TRBV14 and J usage is TRBJ2-3; TRBD1 is a possible D gene (6 bases). V lost 2 bases, J lost 5 bases, and 11 bases lay in between. CDR3 length: 14 residues. From germline, CDR1 is SGHDN and CDR2 FVKESK.

The sample holds a few counts of this clone. V gene TRBV27 combines with J gene TRBJ1-2; 7 bases fit TRBD1. The CDR3 totals 15 residues. V gave up 4 bases and J gave up 2 bases; unmatched junction bases: 7. In germline, CDR1 is MNHEY, CDR2 SMNVEV (reference sequence). The CDR3 region has the DNA TGTGCCAGCAGTTCCAACAACAGGGGAAACTATGGCTACACCTTC. This codes for CASSSNNRGNYGYTF.

The chain combines TRBV25-1 with TRBJ2-3; possibly TRBD2 for D (6 bases). The V and J ends lost 2 bases and 2 bases respectively, with 11 bases between them. Per the germline V gene, CDR1 is MGHDK and CDR2 is SYGVNS. The CDR3 has 15 amino acids. In DNA, the CDR3 is TGTGCCAGCAGTGAAATTGCGGGGAACACAGATACGCAGTATTTT. Translated: CASSEIAGNTDTQYF.

The rearrangement links TRBV5-6 to TRBJ1-1; 7 nucleotides match TRBD1. Germline V gene data show CDR1 as SGHDT and CDR2 as YYEEEE. V shed 0 bases, J shed 5 bases, and the junction held 7 bases outside the gene matches. This CDR3 region has 15 residues. CDR3: CASSLVRQGRTEAFF. The CDR3 region has the DNA TGTGCCAGCAGCTTGGTGCGACAGGGAAGGACTGAAGCTTTCTTT.

The J gene is TRBJ1-3, the V gene TRBV6-6; a weak D match, TRBD1 (6 bases). Trimming took off 5 bases at V and 8 bases at J, with 19 bases between the two ends. Looked up from germline, CDR1 is MNHNY and CDR2 is SVGAGI (reference sequence). The CDR3 is made up of 15 amino acids. The CDR3 loop reads CASSGGQTVGDTIYF. The CDR3 DNA is TGTGCCAGCAGTGGAGGACAGACGGTGGGAGACACCATATATTTT.

V is TRBV27 and J is TRBJ1-2; 7 positions agree with TRBD1. This CDR3 spans 16 amino acids. V shed 4 bases, J shed 1 base, and the junction held 9 bases outside the gene matches. Germline CDR1 is MNHEY and CDR2 is SMNVEV (reference sequence). The CDR3 loop reads CASSSTGQALNYGYTF. CDR3 coding DNA: TGTGCCAGCAGTTCCACTGGACAGGCGCTTAACTATGGCTACACCTTC.

The rearrangement joins TRBV28 to TRBJ1-6, with 7 bases fitting TRBD1. The CDR3 totals 13 residues. The germline V gene has CDR1 MDHEN and CDR2 SYDVKM. The trim removed 3 bases at V and 9 bases at J, leaving 2 bases unmatched. CDR3 bases: TGTGCCAGCAGTTTCCAGGGGGGTTCACCCCTCCACTTT. Translating gives CASSFQGGSPLHF.

The chain carries TRBV3-1 (or the pseudogene TRBV3-2) and TRBJ2-3, with 9 bases lining up with TRBD2. Germline CDR1 LGHDT, CDR2 YNNKEL (reference sequence). After removal of 4 bases from V and 4 bases from J, the junction contained 3 bases not matched to a gene. The CDR3 runs to 14 residues. The CDR3 reads CASSRRLAADTQYF. The CDR3, as DNA: TGTGCCAGCAGCCGGAGACTAGCGGCAGATACGCAGTATTTT.

V gene TRBV7-9 combines with J gene TRBJ2-3, with TRBD1 identical over 10 bases. This CDR3 has 18 amino acids. CDR1 is SEHNR, CDR2 FQNEAQ, per germline (reference sequence). Germline trimming cut 5 bases from V and 1 base from J; bases unmatched to any gene: 12. The CDR3 DNA reads as TGTGCCAGCAGCGTCCCGGGACAGGGGACTTTCGGCACAGATACGCAGTATTTT. This translates into CASSVPGQGTFGTDTQYF.

This clone was picked up one time. V is TRBV12-3 or TRBV12-4 and J is TRBJ1-6; D is unresolved. V dropped 6 bases and J dropped 6 bases, with 6 bases sitting between them. The CDR3 runs 12 residues. In nucleotides, the CDR3 is TGTGCCAGCAGAGCTGCTAATTCACCCCTCCACTTT. Protein sequence: CASRAANSPLHF.

The V and J genes are TRBV6-2 or TRBV6-3 and TRBJ2-4; D may be TRBD1 (5 bases). The V and J ends lost 2 bases and 2 bases respectively, with 10 bases between them. The CDR3 loop spans 15 amino acids. CDR1 and CDR2 (germline): MNHEY, SVGEGT. CDR3 amino acids: CASSYRRVTKNIQYF. For the CDR3, the DNA is TGTGCCAGCAGTTACCGCAGGGTAACCAAAAACATTCAGTACTTC.

The chain carries TRBV6-2 or TRBV6-3 and TRBJ2-5, with D possibly matching TRBD2 (6 bases). Germline values: CDR1 MNHEY, CDR2 SVGEGT. V lost 6 bases and J lost 2, with 19 bases in between. This CDR3 has 16 residues. The CDR3 nucleotides read TGTGCCAGCAGCCGTGGTTTGGGACTGTCGCAAGAGACCCAGTACTTC. Translated: CASSRGLGLSQETQYF.

The chain combines TRBV2 with TRBJ2-5, with 8 nucleotides matching TRBD1. The trim removed 7 bases at V and 0 bases at J, leaving 7 bases unmatched. Germline CDR1 SNHLY, CDR2 FYNNEI. CDR3 length: 15 residues. This CDR3 is CASKRTGSYQETQYF. CDR3 nucleotides: TGTGCCAGCAAGAGGACAGGGTCATACCAAGAGACCCAGTACTTC.

The rearrangement links TRBV12-3 or TRBV12-4 to TRBJ1-2; unclear D gene. CDR3 size: 12 residues. The V and J ends lost 1 base and 9 bases respectively, with 9 bases between them. CDR3 loop: CASSLEIGSYTF. DNA of the CDR3: TGTGCCAGCAGTTTAGAAATCGGGAGCTACACCTTC.

The V call is TRBV4-2, the J call TRBJ2-1; D uncertain. Germline V lookup: CDR1 LGHNA, CDR2 YNFKEQ. V was trimmed by 3 bases and J by 12 bases, leaving 18 bases between them. This CDR3 spans 14 amino acids. The DNA for the CDR3 is TGTGCCAGCAGCCAGGCCGGGTCTTTGGGTGGGCAGTTCTTC. Amino acids: CASSQAGSLGGQFF.

The CDR3 spells CASSLGGLGQPQHF. The CDR3 DNA reads TGTGCCAGCAGCTTAGGCGGGTTAGGTCAGCCCCAGCATTTT. This chain links TRBV7-8 with TRBJ1-5; unclear D gene. V lost 1 base and J lost 6, with 10 bases in between. From germline, CDR1 is SGHVS and CDR2 FQNEAQ. The CDR3 runs 14 residues.

The chain links TRBV4-2 to TRBJ2-5; 13 bases fit TRBD2. The CDR3 has 16 amino acids. Germline values: CDR1 LGHNA, CDR2 YNFKEQ. The ends lost 4 bases at V and 1 base at J; junction bases unmatched: 3. CDR3 sequence: CASSRRLAGGQETQYF. The DNA for the CDR3 is TGTGCCAGCAGCCGACGACTAGCGGGGGGCCAAGAGACCCAGTACTTC.

This clone was picked up a small number of times. The CDR3 is CASSIGGGSQPQHF. The CDR3 DNA follows: TGTGCCAGTAGTATAGGGGGGGGGAGTCAGCCCCAGCATTTT. This rearrangement joins TRBV19 to TRBJ1-5; tentative D call: TRBD1 (5 bases). This CDR3 region has 14 residues. CDR1 is LNHDA and CDR2 is SQIVND in the germline V gene (reference sequence). Trimming cost V 1 base and J 6 bases, with 10 bases left between them.